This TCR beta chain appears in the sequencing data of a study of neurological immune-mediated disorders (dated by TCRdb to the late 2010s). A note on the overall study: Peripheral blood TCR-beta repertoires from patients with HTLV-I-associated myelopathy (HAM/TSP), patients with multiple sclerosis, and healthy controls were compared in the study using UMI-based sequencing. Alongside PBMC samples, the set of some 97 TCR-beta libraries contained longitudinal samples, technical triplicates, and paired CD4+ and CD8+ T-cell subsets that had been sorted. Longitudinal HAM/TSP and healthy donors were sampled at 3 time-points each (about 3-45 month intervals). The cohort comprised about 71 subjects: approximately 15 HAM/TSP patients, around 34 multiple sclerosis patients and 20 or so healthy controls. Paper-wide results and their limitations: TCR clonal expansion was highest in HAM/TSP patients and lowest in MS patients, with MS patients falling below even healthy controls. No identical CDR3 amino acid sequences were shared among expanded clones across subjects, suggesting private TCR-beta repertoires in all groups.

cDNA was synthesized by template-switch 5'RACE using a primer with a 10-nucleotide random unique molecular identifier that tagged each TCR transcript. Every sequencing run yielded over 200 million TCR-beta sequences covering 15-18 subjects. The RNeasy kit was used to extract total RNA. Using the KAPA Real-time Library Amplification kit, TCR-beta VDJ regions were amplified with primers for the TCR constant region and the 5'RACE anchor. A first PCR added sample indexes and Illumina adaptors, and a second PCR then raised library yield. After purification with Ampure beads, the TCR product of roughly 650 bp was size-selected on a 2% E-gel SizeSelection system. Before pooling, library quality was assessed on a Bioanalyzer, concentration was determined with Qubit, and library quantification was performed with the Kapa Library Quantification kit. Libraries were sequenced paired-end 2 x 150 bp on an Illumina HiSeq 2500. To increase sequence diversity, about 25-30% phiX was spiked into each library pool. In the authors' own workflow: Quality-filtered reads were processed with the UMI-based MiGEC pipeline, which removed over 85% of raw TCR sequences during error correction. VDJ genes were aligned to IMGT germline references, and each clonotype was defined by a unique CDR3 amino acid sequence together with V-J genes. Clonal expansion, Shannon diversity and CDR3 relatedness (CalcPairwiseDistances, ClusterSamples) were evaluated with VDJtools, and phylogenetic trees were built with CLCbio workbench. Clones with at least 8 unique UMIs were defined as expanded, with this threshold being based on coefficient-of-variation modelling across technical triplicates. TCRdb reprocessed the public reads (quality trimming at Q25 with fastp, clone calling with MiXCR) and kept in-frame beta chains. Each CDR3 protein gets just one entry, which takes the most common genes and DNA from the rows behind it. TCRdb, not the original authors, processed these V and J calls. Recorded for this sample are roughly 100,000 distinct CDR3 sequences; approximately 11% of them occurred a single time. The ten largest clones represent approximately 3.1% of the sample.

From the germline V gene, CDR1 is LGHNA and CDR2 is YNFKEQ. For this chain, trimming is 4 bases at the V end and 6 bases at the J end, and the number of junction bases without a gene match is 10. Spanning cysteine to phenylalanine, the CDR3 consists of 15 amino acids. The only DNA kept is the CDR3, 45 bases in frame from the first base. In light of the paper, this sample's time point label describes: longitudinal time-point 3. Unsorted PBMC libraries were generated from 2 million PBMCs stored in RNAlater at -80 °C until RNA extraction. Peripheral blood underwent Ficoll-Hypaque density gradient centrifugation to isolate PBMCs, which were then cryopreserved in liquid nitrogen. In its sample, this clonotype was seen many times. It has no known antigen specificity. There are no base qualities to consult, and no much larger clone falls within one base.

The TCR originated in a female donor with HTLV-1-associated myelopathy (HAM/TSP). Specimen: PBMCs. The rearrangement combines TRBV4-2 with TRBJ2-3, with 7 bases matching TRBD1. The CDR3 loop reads CASSPQGPPPDTQYF. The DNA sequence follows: TGTGCCAGCAGCCCACAGGGGCCGCCCCCCGATACGCAGTATTTT.